The clone carrying this T cell receptor beta chain was counted once. Other DNA sequences of this sample code for an identical CDR3. The CDR3 runs 13 residues. The germline V gene has CDR1 SGHAT and CDR2 FQNNGV. V lost 4 bases to trimming and J lost 1 base, with 8 bases between them. The assay was immunoSEQ multiplex PCR, and TCRdb's table has in-frame clones only and misses some. The repertoire has some 2 million clones, about 95% of them found once; the top ten carry more than 0.95%. Naive CD8 cells comprised CD45RO-negative, CCR7-positively selected cells, excluding terminally differentiated effector memory CD45RA+ cells. The data stem from a study of shared clonotypes between healthy human individuals.

What was sequenced was naive CD8+ T cells sorted from blood. The rearrangement uses TRBV11-2 and TRBJ2-7; D not certain. The source is a man aged 18-30 years in good health. CDR3 DNA: TGTGCCAGCAGCTCTGGTGGGTCCTACGAGCAGTACTTC. This encodes CASSSGGSYEQYF.